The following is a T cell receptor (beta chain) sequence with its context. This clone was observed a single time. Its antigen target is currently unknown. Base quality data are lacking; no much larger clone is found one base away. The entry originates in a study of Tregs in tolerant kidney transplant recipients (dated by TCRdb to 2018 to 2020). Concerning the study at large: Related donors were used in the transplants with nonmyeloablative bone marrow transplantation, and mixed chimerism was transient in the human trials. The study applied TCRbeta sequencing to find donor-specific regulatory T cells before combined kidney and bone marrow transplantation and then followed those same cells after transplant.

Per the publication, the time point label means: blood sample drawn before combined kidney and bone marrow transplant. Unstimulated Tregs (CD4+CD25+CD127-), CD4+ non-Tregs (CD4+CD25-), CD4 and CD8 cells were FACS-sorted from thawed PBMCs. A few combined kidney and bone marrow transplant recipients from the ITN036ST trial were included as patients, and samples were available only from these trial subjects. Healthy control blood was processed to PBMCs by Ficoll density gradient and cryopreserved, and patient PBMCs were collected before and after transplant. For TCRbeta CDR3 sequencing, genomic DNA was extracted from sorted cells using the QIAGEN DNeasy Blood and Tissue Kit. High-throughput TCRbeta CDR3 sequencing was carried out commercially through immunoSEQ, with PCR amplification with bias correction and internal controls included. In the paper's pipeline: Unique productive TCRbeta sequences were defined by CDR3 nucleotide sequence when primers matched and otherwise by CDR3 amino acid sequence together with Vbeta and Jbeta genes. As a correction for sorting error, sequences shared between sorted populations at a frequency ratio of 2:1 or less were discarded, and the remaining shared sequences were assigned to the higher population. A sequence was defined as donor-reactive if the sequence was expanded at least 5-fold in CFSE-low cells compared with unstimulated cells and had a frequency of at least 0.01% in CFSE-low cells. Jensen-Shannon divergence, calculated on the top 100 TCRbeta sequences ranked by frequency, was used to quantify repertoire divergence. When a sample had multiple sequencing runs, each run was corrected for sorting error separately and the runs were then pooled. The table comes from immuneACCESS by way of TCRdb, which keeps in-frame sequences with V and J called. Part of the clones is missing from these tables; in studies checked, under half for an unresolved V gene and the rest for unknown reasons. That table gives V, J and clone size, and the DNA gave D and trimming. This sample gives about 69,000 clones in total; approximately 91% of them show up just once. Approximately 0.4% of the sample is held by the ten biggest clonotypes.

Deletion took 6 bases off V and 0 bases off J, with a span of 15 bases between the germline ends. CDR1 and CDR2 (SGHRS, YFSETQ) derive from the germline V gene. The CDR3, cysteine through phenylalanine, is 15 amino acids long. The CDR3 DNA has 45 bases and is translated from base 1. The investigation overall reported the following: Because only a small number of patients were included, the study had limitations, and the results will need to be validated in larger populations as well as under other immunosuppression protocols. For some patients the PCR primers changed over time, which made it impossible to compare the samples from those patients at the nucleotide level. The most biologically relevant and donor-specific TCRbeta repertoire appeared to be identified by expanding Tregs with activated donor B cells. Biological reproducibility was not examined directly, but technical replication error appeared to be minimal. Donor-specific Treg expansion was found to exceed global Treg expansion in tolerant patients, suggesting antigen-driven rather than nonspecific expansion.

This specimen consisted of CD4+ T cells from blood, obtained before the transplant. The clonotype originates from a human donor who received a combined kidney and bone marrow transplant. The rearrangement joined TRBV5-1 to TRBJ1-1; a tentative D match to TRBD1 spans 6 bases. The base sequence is TGCGCCAGCAACAGGGATGGGGTGATGAACACTGAAGCTTTCTTT. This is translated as CASNRDGVMNTEAFF.